The present TCR beta chain was sequenced within a study of T cell responses to AZD1222 COVID-19 vaccine (dated by TCRdb to the early 2020s). Background for the entire study: Because spike-specific TCR depth and breadth did not differ between the two schedules, AZD1222 recipients who got a second dose at roughly 4 weeks were pooled with those who got a second dose at roughly 12 weeks. TCR sequencing covered over 230 trial participants: 200 to 210 given two doses of AZD1222 and about 26 given two doses of MenACWY control vaccine. Trial participants were enrolled into age subgroups of 18-55, 56-69 and 70-plus years, which contained approximately 150, 28 and 58 TCR-sequenced participants, respectively.

Of note for this clone: No antigen is known for it. No qualities accompany the bases; no much larger clone lies one base away.

The germline V gene (reference sequence) specifies SEHNR as CDR1 and FQNEAQ as CDR2. Cut back by 1 base and 1 base, the V and J ends lie 12 bases apart. The CDR3 goes from the cysteine to the phenylalanine over 16 residues. CDR3 DNA only is kept here, 48 bases in frame from base 1. The sample's time point, from its label and the paper: baseline before first vaccination. Vaccinee samples were obtained from the UK trials COV001 and COV002, which included a single-blind randomized controlled phase 2/3 trial of AZD1222 (ChAdOx1 nCoV-19) in healthy adults. For TCRbeta chain sequencing, PBMC samples from trial participants were taken at day 0 and at day 28 after the second dose. The CDR3 regions of human TCRbeta chains were analyzed by immunosequencing. In the source study's methods: TCRs in the repertoires were matched against a reference library of SARS-CoV-2-specific TCRs that had been generated with the MIRA antigen-specificity platform. Breadth was defined as the fraction of unique TCRs that were SARS-CoV-2-associated. Depth was defined as the fraction of total T cells that were SARS-CoV-2-associated. Using the MIRA data, every spike-specific TCR was mapped to the spike region that the TCR reacted to and assigned to either a CD4 or a CD8 class. Log10-transformed breadth and depth values were compared by one-way ANOVA with Sidak's multiple comparisons tests. The table was pulled from immuneACCESS by TCRdb, which kept in-frame rearrangements only. Such tables lose some clones; where checked, under half of the loss comes from unresolved V genes, and the rest has no known cause. That table gives V, J and clone size, and the DNA gave D and trimming. This sample is represented by about 150,000 clones; 92% of them were singletons. Of the sample, around 1.5% falls within the top ten clones.

What the work shows at the level of the full study, not this receptor alone: Conclusions about previously exposed vaccinees are limited because only 6 or 7 AZD1222 recipients were SARS-CoV-2 seropositive at baseline. Because no day 14 peak-response samples were available, repertoires were characterized only after the peak T cell response. CD4 TCRs associated with the vaccine covered the entire spike protein, and the dominant responses were in regions 160-218 and 743-854. After two AZD1222 doses, both the breadth and the depth of spike-specific TCRs were significantly higher than at day 0 and than in MenACWY recipients. Reportedly, almost half of the unique spike-specific TCRs recognized epitopes lying outside the regions that are mutated in the B.1.351 and B.1.1.7 variants. In the small 56-69-year group, the increase in depth fell short of significance, most likely because of low power. Most participants were white British and females outnumbered males, and the authors suggested that clonal diversity may have been underestimated.

The specimen was peripheral blood, collected on day 0 of AZD1222 vaccination. The chain is assembled from TRBV7-9 and TRBJ2-3, and perhaps TRBD2 as D gene, on 5 matching bases. This clonotype was sampled from an adult in good health. The encoded CDR3 is CASSLGLEEGTDTQYF. At the DNA level, the sequence is TGTGCCAGCAGCTTAGGTTTAGAGGAGGGCACAGATACGCAGTATTTT.